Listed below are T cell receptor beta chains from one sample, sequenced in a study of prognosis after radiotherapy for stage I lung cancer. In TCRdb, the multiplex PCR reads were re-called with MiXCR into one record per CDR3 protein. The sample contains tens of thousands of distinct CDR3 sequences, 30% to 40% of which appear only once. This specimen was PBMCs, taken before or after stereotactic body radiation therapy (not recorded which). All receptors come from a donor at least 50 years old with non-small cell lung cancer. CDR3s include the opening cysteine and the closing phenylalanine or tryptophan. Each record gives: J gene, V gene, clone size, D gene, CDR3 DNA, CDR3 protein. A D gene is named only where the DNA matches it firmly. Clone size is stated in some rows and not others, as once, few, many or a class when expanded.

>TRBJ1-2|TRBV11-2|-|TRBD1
TGTGCCAGCAGACCACCTGGACAGGGGGTGAGATGCTACACCTTC
CASRPPGQGVRCYTF
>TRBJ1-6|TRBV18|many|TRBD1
TGTGCCAGCTCACCACAAGGGACAGGGGGCTCACCCCTCCACTTT
CASSPQGTGGSPLHF
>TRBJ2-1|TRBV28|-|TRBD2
TGTGCCAGCAGTTCCTTAGCGGGAGATGAGCAGTTCTTC
CASSSLAGDEQFF
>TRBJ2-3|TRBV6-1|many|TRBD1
TGTGCCAGCAGTGAAGAACAGGGGGCGAGTACAGATACGCAGTATTTT
CASSEEQGASTDTQYF
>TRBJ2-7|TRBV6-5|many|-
TGTGCCAGCAGTTACGGTGGGAGGTCCTACGAGCAGTACTTC
CASSYGGRSYEQYF
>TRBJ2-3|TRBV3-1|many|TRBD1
TGTGCCAGCAGCCAACAGGGGGGCACAGATACGCAGTATTTT
CASSQQGGTDTQYF
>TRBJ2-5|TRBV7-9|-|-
TGTGCCAGCAGCTTAGATGGGGGAGGGACAGCACACTTC
CASSLDGGGTAHF
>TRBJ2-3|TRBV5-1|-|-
TGCGCCATCATCCTGGGGGAGAGAACAGATACGCAGTATTTT
CAIILGERTDTQYF
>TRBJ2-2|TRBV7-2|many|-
TGTGCCAGCAGCTTAGTGGACAGGAACACCGGGGAGCTGTTTTTT
CASSLVDRNTGELFF
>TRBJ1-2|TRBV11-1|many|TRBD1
TGTGCCAGCAGCTTATATGCCACAGGGGAAGTTGGCTACACCTTC
CASSLYATGEVGYTF
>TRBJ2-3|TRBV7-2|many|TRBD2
TGTGCCAGCAGCCGTCCCAGCGGGAGTGGCACAGATACGCAGTATTTT
CASSRPSGSGTDTQYF
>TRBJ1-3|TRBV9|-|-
TGTGCCAGCAGCTTGGATCAGTTCTCTGGAAACACCATATATTTT
CASSLDQFSGNTIYF
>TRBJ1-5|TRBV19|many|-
TGTGCCACCTACCCCCCTAGGGCCAATCAGCCCCAGCATTTT
CATYPPRANQPQHF
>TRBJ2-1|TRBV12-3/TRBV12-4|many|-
TGTGCCAGCAGTTCCACCCGGGGCAGGGTTGACTACAATGAGCAGTTCTTC
CASSSTRGRVDYNEQFF
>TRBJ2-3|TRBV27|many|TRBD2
TGTGCCAGCAGTCTCCTAGCGGGAGGGACAGATACGCAGTATTTT
CASSLLAGGTDTQYF
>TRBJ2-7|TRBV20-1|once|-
TGCAGTGCTAGCTCTTCCCTCGAGTTAGTGATCTACGAGCAGTACTTC
CSASSSLELVIYEQYF
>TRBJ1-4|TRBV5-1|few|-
TGCGCCAGCAGCCACGACCCAGGGTTAGGGCTAGGTAGTGAAGAACTGTTTTTT
CASSHDPGLGLGSEELFF
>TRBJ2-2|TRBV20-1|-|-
TGCAGTGCTATTTCCTCGGACAGTGGGCGCACCGGGGAGCTGTTTTTT
CSAISSDSGRTGELFF
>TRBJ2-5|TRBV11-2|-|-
TGTGCCAGCAGCTTAGGCATCCAAGAGACCCAGTACTTC
CASSLGIQETQYF
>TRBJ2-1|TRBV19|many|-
TGTGCCAGTAGTTACGGGACAATCGAGCAGTTCTTC
CASSYGTIEQFF
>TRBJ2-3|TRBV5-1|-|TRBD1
TGCGCCAGCAGCGACCAGGGGGCAGATACGCAGTATTTT
CASSDQGADTQYF
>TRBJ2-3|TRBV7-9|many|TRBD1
TGTGCCAGCAGCTTAGTGGCCTACCTCCGGACAGGGGGAAGTACGCAGTATTTT
CASSLVAYLRTGGSTQYF
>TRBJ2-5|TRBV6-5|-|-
TGTGCCAGCAGTTACTCATCGGGGGCGGGGGAGACCCAGTACTTC
CASSYSSGAGETQYF
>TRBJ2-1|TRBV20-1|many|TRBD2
TGCAGTGCCATTCTACTAGCGGGAGGGCCCAATGAGCAGTTCTTC
CSAILLAGGPNEQFF
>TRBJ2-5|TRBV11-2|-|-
TGTGCCAGCAGCACAGGTACTAGCGTGAGGGGGAGGGAGACCCAGTACTTC
CASSTGTSVRGRETQYF
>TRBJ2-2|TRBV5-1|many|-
TGCGCCAGCAGCCTGGGGGCTACGAACACCGGGGAGCTGTTTTTT
CASSLGATNTGELFF
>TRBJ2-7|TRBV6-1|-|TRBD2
TGTTCCAGCACGACAGGTCTATCGGGAGGGCCGGCCGAGCAGTACTTC
CSSTTGLSGGPAEQYF
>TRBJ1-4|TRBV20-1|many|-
TGCAGTGCACCTTGGGGTTCAGCTGAAAAACTGTTTTTT
CSAPWGSAEKLFF
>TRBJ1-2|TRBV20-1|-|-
TGCAGTGCTAGAGATGGCCGGAGGAACCTCCTCGGGCATGGCTACACCTTC
CSARDGRRNLLGHGYTF
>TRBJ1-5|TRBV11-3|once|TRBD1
TGTGCCAGCAGCCAAGCCCGGGACAGGGGACTCGGTCAGCCCCAGCATTTT
CASSQARDRGLGQPQHF
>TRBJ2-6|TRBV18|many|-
TGTGCCAGCTCACCGGTTTTGGCGGCTACTGGGGCCAACGTCCTGACTTTC
CASSPVLAATGANVLTF
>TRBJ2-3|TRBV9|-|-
TGTGCCAGCTCGTGCCGGGGTGATACGCAGTATTTT
CASSCRGDTQYF
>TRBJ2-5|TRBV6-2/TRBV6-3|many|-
TGTGCCAGCAGTTACTCGTCGCCTGGGCGGGAGACCCAGTACTTC
CASSYSSPGRETQYF
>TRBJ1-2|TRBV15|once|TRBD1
TGTGCCACCAGCAGAGCCGTACAGGGGCGGAACTATGGCTACACCTTC
CATSRAVQGRNYGYTF
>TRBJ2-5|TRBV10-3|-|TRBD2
TGTGCCATCAGTGTGGGCAGCGGGAGAGAGACCCAGTACTTC
CAISVGSGRETQYF
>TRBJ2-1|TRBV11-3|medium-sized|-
TGTGCCAGCAGCCTCTCCGTCAATGAGCAGTTCTTC
CASSLSVNEQFF
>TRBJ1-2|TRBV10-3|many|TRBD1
TGTGCCATCAGTAGGGGACAGCCGTATGGCTACACCTTC
CAISRGQPYGYTF
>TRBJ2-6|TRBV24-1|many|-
TGTGCCCCTACCAAGAGGCCGAACTCTGGGGCCAACGTCCTGACTTTC
CAPTKRPNSGANVLTF
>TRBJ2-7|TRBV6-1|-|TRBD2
TGTGCCAGCAGAACAGGACTAGCGGCCTACGAGCAGTACTTC
CASRTGLAAYEQYF
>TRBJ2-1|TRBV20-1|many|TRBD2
TGCAGTGCTAGGGATCCTAGCGGGAGGGCCGATAATGAGCAGTTCTTC
CSARDPSGRADNEQFF
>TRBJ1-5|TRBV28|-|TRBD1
TGTGCCAGCATTCGAGGGGGCTCTTACGGAAATCATCCCCAGCATTTT
CASIRGGSYGNHPQHF
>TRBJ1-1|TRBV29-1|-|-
TGCAGCGCATCCGAGGGGACGAACACTGAAGCTTTCTTT
CSASEGTNTEAFF
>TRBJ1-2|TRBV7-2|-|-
TGTGCCAGCAGCTTAGCGAGGAACAGGGCGGACTATGGCTACACATTC
CASSLARNRADYGYTF
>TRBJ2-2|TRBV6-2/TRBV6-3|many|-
TGTGCCAGCCAGGGCCCGAGGTGGGCCGGGGAGCTGTTTTTT
CASQGPRWAGELFF
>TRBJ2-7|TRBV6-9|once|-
TGTGCCAGCAGTTACCGGAGCAGGGTCCCACAGTCTCCCTACGAGCATTACTTC
CASSYRSRVPQSPYEHYF
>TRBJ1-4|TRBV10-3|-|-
TGTGCCATCAGTGAGAACGATAATGAAAAACTGTTTTTT
CAISENDNEKLFF
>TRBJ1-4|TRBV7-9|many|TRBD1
TGTGCCAGCAGCTATGTCGGACAGGGAAATGAAAAACTGTTTTTT
CASSYVGQGNEKLFF
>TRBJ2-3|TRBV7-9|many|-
TGTGCCAGCAGCCCGTTGATCCTAGGCACAGATACGCAGTATTTT
CASSPLILGTDTQYF
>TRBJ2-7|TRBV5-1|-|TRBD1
TGCGCCAGCAGCTCCCATACAGGGGGGTACGAGCAGTACTTC
CASSSHTGGYEQYF
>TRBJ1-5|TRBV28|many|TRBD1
TGTGCCAGCAGTCCCGCGGACAGGGAAGTTCAGCCCCAGCATTTT
CASSPADREVQPQHF
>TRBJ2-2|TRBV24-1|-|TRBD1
TGTGCCACCAGTGACCCCGGGACAGGATACACCGGGGAGCTGTTTTTT
CATSDPGTGYTGELFF